The rows below give T cell receptor beta chains drawn from one sample of a study of cytomegalovirus exposure and HLA in healthy donors. Profiling relied on immunoSEQ multiplex PCR, and the TCRdb table lists in-frame clones only, not all of them. The sample shows more than 110,000 clones, approximately 84% of them seen only once. Material for sequencing was PBMCs. The receptors originated from a man aged 25 to 45 in good health and CMV-seropositive. CDR3s include the opening cysteine and the closing phenylalanine or tryptophan. Fields, in order: D gene, V gene, J gene, clone size, CDR3 protein, CDR3 DNA. The D gene is left open where the match is weak. Size is omitted from some rows. Given values are once, few, many or a class for expanded clones.

d_call: .
v_call: TRBV28
j_call: TRBJ1-5
clone_size: .
cdr3_aa: CASSPIGKPQHF
cdr3_nt: TGTGCCAGCAGTCCGATCGGTAAGCCCCAGCATTTT

d_call: TRBD2
v_call: TRBV5-1
j_call: TRBJ2-3
clone_size: few
cdr3_aa: CASSKGLDTDTQYF
cdr3_nt: TGCGCCAGCAGCAAGGGACTAGACACAGATACGCAGTATTTT

d_call: .
v_call: TRBV28
j_call: TRBJ2-5
clone_size: .
cdr3_aa: CASSYPTGDQYF
cdr3_nt: TGTGCCAGCAGTTACCCTACGGGGGACCAGTACTTC

d_call: .
v_call: TRBV4-1
j_call: TRBJ2-5
clone_size: .
cdr3_aa: CASSQARQETQYF
cdr3_nt: TGCGCCAGCAGCCAAGCTAGACAAGAGACCCAGTACTTC

d_call: .
v_call: TRBV7-8
j_call: TRBJ2-7
clone_size: once
cdr3_aa: CASSSGTLNYEQYF
cdr3_nt: TGTGCCAGCAGCTCCGGGACACTAAACTACGAGCAGTACTTC

d_call: TRBD1
v_call: TRBV5-8
j_call: TRBJ1-2
clone_size: .
cdr3_aa: CASSSDRALYGYTF
cdr3_nt: TGTGCCAGCTCGTCGGACAGGGCGCTCTATGGCTACACCTTC

d_call: TRBD1
v_call: TRBV7-8
j_call: TRBJ2-6
clone_size: .
cdr3_aa: CASSLDRQGGGGANVLTF
cdr3_nt: TGTGCCAGCAGCTTAGACAGACAGGGTGGAGGTGGGGCCAACGTCCTGACTTTC

d_call: TRBD1
v_call: TRBV18
j_call: TRBJ1-1
clone_size: .
cdr3_aa: CASSPPGQESTEAFF
cdr3_nt: TGTGCCAGCTCACCACCGGGACAGGAGAGCACTGAAGCTTTCTTT

d_call: .
v_call: TRBV7-7
j_call: TRBJ2-2
clone_size: .
cdr3_aa: CASSSQMTGELFF
cdr3_nt: TGTGCCAGCAGCTCCCAGATGACCGGGGAGCTGTTTTTT

d_call: .
v_call: TRBV6-4
j_call: TRBJ1-2
clone_size: .
cdr3_aa: CASSDGGGYTF
cdr3_nt: TGTGCCAGCAGTGACGGGGGGGGCTACACCTTC

d_call: TRBD2
v_call: TRBV7-6
j_call: TRBJ2-7
clone_size: once
cdr3_aa: CASSRHLAGASYEQYF
cdr3_nt: TGTGCCAGCAGCAGGCACCTAGCGGGGGCTTCCTACGAGCAGTACTTC

d_call: TRBD1
v_call: TRBV7-9
j_call: TRBJ1-6
clone_size: .
cdr3_aa: CASSQGQDSSPLHF
cdr3_nt: TGTGCCAGCAGCCAAGGACAGGATTCTTCACCTCTCCACTTT

d_call: .
v_call: TRBV7-3
j_call: TRBJ2-1
clone_size: few
cdr3_aa: CASSLVQYNEQFF
cdr3_nt: TGTGCCAGCAGCTTAGTCCAGTACAATGAGCAGTTCTTC

d_call: .
v_call: TRBV10-3
j_call: TRBJ1-3
clone_size: .
cdr3_aa: CAIRFEAPGNTIYF
cdr3_nt: TGTGCCATCAGATTTGAGGCGCCTGGAAACACCATATATTTT

d_call: TRBD1
v_call: TRBV28
j_call: TRBJ1-2
clone_size: once
cdr3_aa: CASSTGQAILYGYTF
cdr3_nt: TGTGCCAGCAGTACAGGACAGGCTATACTCTATGGCTACACCTTC

d_call: TRBD2
v_call: TRBV12-5
j_call: TRBJ2-1
clone_size: once
cdr3_aa: CASGLSPPGLLSYNEQFF
cdr3_nt: TGTGCTAGTGGTTTGTCCCCCCCGGGACTACTCTCCTACAATGAGCAGTTCTTC

d_call: .
v_call: TRBV19
j_call: TRBJ2-5
clone_size: .
cdr3_aa: CASSGGPAEGEETQYF
cdr3_nt: TGTGCCAGTAGTGGTGGTCCAGCTGAGGGGGAAGAGACCCAGTACTTC

d_call: .
v_call: TRBV6-5
j_call: TRBJ1-4
clone_size: .
cdr3_aa: CASSYGQGGTNEKLFF
cdr3_nt: TGTGCCAGCAGTTACGGCCAGGGAGGAACTAATGAAAAACTGTTTTTT

d_call: .
v_call: TRBV4-1
j_call: TRBJ2-7
clone_size: few
cdr3_aa: CASSQESTGTYEQYF
cdr3_nt: TGCGCCAGCAGCCAAGAAAGTACAGGGACCTACGAGCAGTACTTC

d_call: TRBD2
v_call: TRBV7-3
j_call: TRBJ2-3
clone_size: .
cdr3_aa: CASSLTAGGPDTQYF
cdr3_nt: TGTGCCAGCAGCTTAACGGCGGGGGGGCCCGATACGCAGTATTTT